This T cell receptor (beta chain) was sequenced during a study of OX40 agonist ivuxolimab in advanced cancers. This CDR3 comprises 13 residues. The germline V gene encodes CDR1 LGHNA and CDR2 YSLEER. V lost 8 bases and J lost 6, with 16 bases in between. TCRdb's table, derived via immunoSEQ multiplex PCR, lists solely in-frame clones and lacks some. The repertoire holds 90,000 or so clones, with about 83% as singletons. V is TRBV4-3 and J is TRBJ1-2; maybe TRBD1 (6 bases). This receptor was taken from an adult with an advanced solid tumor such as melanoma, head and neck, liver or kidney cancer. Sequenced here: CD4+ or CD8+ T cells sorted from blood, sampled in a trial of the OX40 agonist ivuxolimab. DNA of the CDR3: TGCGCCAGCTCCAGGGGACCGGGCAATGGCTACACCTTC. It translates to CASSRGPGNGYTF.